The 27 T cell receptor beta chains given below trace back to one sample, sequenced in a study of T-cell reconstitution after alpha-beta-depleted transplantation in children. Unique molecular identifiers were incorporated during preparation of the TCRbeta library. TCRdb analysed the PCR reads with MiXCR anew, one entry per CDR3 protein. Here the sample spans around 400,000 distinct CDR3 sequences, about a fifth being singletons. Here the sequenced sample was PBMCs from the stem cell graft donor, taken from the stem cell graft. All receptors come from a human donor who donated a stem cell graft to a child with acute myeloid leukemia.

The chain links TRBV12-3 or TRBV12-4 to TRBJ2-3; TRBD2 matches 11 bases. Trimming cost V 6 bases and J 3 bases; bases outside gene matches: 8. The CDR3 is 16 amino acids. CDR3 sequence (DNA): TGTGCCAGCAGCTCCCTTAGCGGGAGGGGTACAGATACGCAGTATTTT. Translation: CASSSLSGRGTDTQYF.

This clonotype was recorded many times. DNA of the CDR3: TGTGCCAGCAGCGTCGGCGATGGAACTAGCGGGACCTATGAGCAGTTCTTC. Protein sequence: CASSVGDGTSGTYEQFF. The chain combines TRBV11-2 with TRBJ2-1; TRBD2 matches at 10 bases. The CDR3 runs 17 residues. V gave up 5 bases and J gave up 8 bases; unmatched junction bases: 15. Germline assignment: CDR1 SGHAT and CDR2 FQNNGV. The full variable domain, completed using reference TRBV11-2 and TRBJ2-1, is EAGVAQSPRYKIIEKRQSVAFWCNPISGHATLYWYQQILGQGPKLLIQFQNNGVVDDSQLPKDRFSAERLKGVDSTLKIQPAKLEDSAVYLCASSVGDGTSGTYEQFFGPGTRLTVL.

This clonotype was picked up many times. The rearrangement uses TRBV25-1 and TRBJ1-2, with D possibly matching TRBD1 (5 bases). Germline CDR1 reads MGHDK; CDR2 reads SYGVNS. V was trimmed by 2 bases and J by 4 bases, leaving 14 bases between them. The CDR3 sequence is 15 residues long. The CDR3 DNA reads TGTGCCAGCAGTGAAAATGCAGGGTCTCCCTATGGCTACACCTTC. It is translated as CASSENAGSPYGYTF.

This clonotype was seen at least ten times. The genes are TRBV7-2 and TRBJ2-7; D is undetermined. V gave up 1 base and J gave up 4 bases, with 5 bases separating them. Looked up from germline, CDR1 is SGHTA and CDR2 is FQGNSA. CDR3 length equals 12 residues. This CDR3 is CASSLERYEQYF. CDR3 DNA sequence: TGTGCCAGCAGCTTAGAACGTTACGAGCAGTACTTC.

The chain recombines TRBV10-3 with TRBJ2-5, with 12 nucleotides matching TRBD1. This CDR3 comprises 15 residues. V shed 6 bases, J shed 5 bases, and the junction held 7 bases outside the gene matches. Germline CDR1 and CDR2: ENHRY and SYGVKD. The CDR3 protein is CAIRFGTGGAETQYF. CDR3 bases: TGTGCCATCAGGTTCGGGACAGGGGGCGCGGAGACCCAGTACTTC.

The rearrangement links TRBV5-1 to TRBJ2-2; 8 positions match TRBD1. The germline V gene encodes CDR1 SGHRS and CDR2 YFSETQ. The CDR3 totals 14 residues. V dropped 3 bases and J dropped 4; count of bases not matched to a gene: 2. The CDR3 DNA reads TGCGCCAGCAGCTATACAGGGGGCACCGGGGAGCTGTTTTTT. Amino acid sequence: CASSYTGGTGELFF.

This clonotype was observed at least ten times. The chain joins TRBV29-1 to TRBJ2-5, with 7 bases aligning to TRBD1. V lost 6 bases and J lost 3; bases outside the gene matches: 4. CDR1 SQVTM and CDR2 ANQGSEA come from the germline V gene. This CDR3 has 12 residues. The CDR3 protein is CSVTGTEETQYF. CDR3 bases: TGCAGCGTAACCGGGACAGAAGAGACCCAGTACTTC.

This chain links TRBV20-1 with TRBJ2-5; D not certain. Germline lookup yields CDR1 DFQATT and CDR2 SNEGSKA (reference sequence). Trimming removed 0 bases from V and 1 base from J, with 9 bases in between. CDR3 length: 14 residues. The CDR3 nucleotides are TGCAGTGCTAGAGATGGTAGAAGCCAAGAGACCCAGTACTTC. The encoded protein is CSARDGRSQETQYF.

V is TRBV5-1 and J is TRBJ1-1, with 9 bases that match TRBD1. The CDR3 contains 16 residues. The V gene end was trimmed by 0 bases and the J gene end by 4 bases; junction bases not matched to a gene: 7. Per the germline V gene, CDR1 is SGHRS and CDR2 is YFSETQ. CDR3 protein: CASSLDGLGQGTEAFF. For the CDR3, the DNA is TGCGCCAGCAGCTTGGACGGGTTGGGACAGGGCACTGAAGCTTTCTTT. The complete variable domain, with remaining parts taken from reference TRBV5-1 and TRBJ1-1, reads KAGVTQTPRYLIKTRGQQVTLSCSPISGHRSVSWYQQTPGQGLQFLFEYFSETQRNKGNFPGRFSGRQFSNSRSEMNVSTLELGDSALYLCASSLDGLGQGTEAFFGQGTRLTVV.

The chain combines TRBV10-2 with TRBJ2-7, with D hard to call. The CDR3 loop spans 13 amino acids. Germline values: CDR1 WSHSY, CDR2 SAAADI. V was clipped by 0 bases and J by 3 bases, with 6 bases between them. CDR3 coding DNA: TGCGCCAGCAGTGAGTCTGAGCTCTACGAGCAGTACTTC. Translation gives CASSESELYEQYF.

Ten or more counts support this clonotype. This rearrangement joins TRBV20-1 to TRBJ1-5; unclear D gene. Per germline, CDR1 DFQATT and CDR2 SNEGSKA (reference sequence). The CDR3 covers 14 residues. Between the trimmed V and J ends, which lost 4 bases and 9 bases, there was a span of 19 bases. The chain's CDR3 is CSAKTTRQVSPQHF. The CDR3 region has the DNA TGCAGTGCTAAGACGACTCGTCAGGTTTCGCCCCAGCATTTT.

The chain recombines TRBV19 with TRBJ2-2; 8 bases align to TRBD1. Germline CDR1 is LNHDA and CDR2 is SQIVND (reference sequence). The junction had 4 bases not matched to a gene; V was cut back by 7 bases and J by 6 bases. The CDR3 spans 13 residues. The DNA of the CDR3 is TGTGCCAGTACCACGACAGGGGCCGGGGAGCTGTTTTTT. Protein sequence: CASTTTGAGELFF.

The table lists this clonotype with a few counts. The CDR3: CATSRDKGANQPQHF. The CDR3 region has the DNA TGTGCCACCAGCAGAGACAAGGGGGCGAATCAGCCCCAGCATTTT. The rearrangement joins TRBV15 to TRBJ1-5, with 7 bases fitting TRBD1. In germline, CDR1 is LNHNV, CDR2 YYDKDF (reference sequence). V shed 0 bases and J 4 bases; nucleotides not matched to a gene: 3. The CDR3 spans 15 residues.

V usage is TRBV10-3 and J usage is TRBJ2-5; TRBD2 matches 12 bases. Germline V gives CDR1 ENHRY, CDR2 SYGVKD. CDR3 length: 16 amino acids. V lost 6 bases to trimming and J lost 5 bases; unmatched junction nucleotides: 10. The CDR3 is CAIRPTSGRTHETQYF. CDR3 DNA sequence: TGTGCCATCAGGCCAACTAGCGGGAGGACCCACGAGACCCAGTACTTC.

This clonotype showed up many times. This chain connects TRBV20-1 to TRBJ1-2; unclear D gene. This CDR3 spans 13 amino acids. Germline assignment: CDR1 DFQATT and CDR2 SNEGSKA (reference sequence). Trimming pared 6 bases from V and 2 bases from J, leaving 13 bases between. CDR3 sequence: CSAASSTNYGYTF. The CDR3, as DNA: TGCAGTGCCGCCTCAAGTACAAACTATGGCTACACCTTC.

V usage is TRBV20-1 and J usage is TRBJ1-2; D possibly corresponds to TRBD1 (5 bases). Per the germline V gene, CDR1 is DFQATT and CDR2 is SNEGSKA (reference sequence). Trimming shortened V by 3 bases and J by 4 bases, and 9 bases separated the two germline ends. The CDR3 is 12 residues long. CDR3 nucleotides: TGCAGTGCTAGCCAGGGTAGCTATGGCTACACCTTC. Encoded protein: CSASQGSYGYTF.

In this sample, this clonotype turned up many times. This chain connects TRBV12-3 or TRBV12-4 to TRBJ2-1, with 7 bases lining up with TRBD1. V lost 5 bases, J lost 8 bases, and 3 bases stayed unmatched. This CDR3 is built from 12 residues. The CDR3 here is CASSNQGDEQFF. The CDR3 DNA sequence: TGTGCCAGCAGTAACCAGGGGGATGAGCAGTTCTTC.

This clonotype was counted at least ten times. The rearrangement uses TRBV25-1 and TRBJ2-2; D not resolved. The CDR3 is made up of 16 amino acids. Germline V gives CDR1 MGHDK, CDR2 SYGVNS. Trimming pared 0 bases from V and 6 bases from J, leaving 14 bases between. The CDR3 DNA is TGTGCCAGCAGTGAATATATGTGGGTTGACGCCGGGGAGCTGTTTTTT. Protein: CASSEYMWVDAGELFF.

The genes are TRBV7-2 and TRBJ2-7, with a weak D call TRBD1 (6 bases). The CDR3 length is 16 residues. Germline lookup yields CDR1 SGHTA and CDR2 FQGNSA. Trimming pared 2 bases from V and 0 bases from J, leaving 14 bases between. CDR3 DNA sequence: TGTGCCAGCAGCTTATTGGTGGGGGCGCCCTCCTACGAGCAGTACTTC. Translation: CASSLLVGAPSYEQYF.

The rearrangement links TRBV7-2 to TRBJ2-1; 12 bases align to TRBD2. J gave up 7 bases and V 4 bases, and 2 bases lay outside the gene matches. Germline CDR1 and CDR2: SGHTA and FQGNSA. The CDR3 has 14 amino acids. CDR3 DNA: TGTGCCAGCAGCTGGACTAGCGGGAAAAATGAGCAGTTCTTC. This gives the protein CASSWTSGKNEQFF. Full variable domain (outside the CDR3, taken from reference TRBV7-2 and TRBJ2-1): GAGVSQSPSNKVTEKGKDVELRCDPISGHTALYWYRQSLGQGLEFLIYFQGNSAPDKSGLPSDRFSAERTGGSVSTLTIQRTQQEDSAVYLCASSWTSGKNEQFFGPGTRLTVL.

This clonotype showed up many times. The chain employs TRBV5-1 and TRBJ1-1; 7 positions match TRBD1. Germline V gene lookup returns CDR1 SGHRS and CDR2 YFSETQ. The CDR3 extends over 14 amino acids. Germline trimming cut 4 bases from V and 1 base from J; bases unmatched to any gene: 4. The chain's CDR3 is CASSPDRPNTEAFF. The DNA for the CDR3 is TGCGCCAGCAGCCCGGACAGGCCGAACACTGAAGCTTTCTTT.

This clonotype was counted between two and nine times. The CDR3 nucleotides read TGCAGTGCTAGGGCCCCGGGACAGGGCACAGATACGCAGTATTTT. Protein sequence: CSARAPGQGTDTQYF. This rearrangement joins TRBV20-1 to TRBJ2-3; 8 nucleotides agree with TRBD1. V dropped 3 bases and J dropped 1; count of bases not matched to a gene: 6. The CDR3 sequence is 15 residues long. Per germline, CDR1 DFQATT and CDR2 SNEGSKA (reference sequence).

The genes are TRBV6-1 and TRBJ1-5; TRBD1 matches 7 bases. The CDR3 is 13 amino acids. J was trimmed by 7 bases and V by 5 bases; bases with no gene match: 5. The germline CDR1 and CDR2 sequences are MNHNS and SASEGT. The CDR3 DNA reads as TGTGCCAGCAGTCATGACAGGGAACAGCCCCAGCATTTT. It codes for CASSHDREQPQHF.

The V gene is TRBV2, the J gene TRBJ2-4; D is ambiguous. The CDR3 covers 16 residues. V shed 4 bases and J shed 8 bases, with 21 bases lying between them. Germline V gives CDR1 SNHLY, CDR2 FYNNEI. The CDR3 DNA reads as TGTGCCAGCAGTGGAGTGATTGACACCACTGCGGACATTCAGTACTTC. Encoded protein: CASSGVIDTTADIQYF.

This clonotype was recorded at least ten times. The CDR3 region has the DNA TGTGCCAGCAGTCCTTCATCGGACGTATACAATGAGCAGTTCTTC. Its translation: CASSPSSDVYNEQFF. The chain couples TRBV12-3 or TRBV12-4 to TRBJ2-1; D ambiguous. There are 15 residues in the CDR3. The V and J ends lost 5 bases and 4 bases respectively, with 15 bases between them.

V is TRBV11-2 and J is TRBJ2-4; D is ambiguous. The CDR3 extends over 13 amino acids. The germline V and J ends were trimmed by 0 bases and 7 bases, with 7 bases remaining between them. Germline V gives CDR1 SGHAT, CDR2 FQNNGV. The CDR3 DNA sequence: TGTGCCAGCAGCTTAGATCCCGAGAACATTCAGTACTTC. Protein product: CASSLDPENIQYF.

As DNA, the CDR3 is TGTGCCAGCAGTTTCAGTTTCCAAGAGACCCAGTACTTC. It yields the protein CASSFSFQETQYF. The genes are TRBV12-3 or TRBV12-4 and TRBJ2-5; D unclear. The length of the CDR3 is 13 residues. V was clipped by 3 bases and J by 1 base, with 6 bases between them.